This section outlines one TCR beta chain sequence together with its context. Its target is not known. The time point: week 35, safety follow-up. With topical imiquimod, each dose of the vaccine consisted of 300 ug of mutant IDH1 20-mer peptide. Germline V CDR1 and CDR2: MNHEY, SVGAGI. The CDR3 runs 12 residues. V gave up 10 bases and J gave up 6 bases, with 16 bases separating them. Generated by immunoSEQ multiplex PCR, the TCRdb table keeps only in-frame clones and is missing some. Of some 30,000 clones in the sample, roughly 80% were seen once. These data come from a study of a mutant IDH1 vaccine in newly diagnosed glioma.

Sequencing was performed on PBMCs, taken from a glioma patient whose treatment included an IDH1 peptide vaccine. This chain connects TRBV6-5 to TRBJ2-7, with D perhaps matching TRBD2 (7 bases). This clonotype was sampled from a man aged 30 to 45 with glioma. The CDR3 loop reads CATKGGGREQYF. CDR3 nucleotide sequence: TGTGCCACTAAGGGAGGGGGACGCGAGCAGTACTTC.